This T cell receptor (beta chain) is from a study of metastatic and nonmetastatic thyroid tumors (TCRdb year 2020). Study-level background: The researchers compared repertoires between peripheral blood samples and tumor or nodule tissue samples from patients with malignant or benign thyroid disease.

Libraries were constructed by PCR. The sequencer was an Illumina HiSeq 4000. High-throughput sequencing was used to profile the CDR3 region of the TCR beta-chain in every patient. In the authors' own workflow: CDR3 differences across clinicopathological groups were used to build a classifier for discriminating distant-metastatic papillary thyroid cancer patients. To measure repertoire diversity the researchers used the Shannon index, while the Morisita-Horn index served to gauge how similar the tumor and blood repertoires were. The public reads were reprocessed in TCRdb via fastp at Q25 and MiXCR, keeping in-frame beta chains. The V and J calls shown here were made by TCRdb, not taken from the authors' results. Counted in this sample were about 60,000 clones; 15% to 20% of them appeared once. The top ten hold less than 9.5% of the sample. This clone was counted at least ten times. The antigen it binds to is not known. No quality values exist for individual bases; no much larger clone is one base distant. Other DNA sequences in this sample translate to the same CDR3.

General conclusions and limits of the study: In both blood and tumor samples, malignant tumors were reported to have significantly higher TCR beta diversity than benign nodules.

None of the patients had been given any treatment before thyroid surgery. The study retrospectively analysed patient clinical samples collected from about 2011 to 2018 using T-cell receptor beta sequencing. The germline V gene gives CDR1 as SGDLS and CDR2 as YYNGEE. The cysteine opens and the phenylalanine closes a CDR3 of 14 amino acids. Just CDR3 DNA is preserved here, 42 bases in frame from base 1. Cut back by 1 base and 1 base, the V and J ends lie 8 bases apart. The rearrangement combines TRBV9 with TRBJ1-1; confidence is insufficient to name the D gene. The TCR comes from a male donor with papillary thyroid cancer or a benign thyroid nodule (not recorded which). Some clones in this sample may be carry-over from other donors' samples. Material for sequencing was blood. The nucleotide sequence reads TGTGCCAGCAGCGTAAGCCCCGGGAACACTGAAGCTTTCTTT. Translated, this gives CASSVSPGNTEAFF.